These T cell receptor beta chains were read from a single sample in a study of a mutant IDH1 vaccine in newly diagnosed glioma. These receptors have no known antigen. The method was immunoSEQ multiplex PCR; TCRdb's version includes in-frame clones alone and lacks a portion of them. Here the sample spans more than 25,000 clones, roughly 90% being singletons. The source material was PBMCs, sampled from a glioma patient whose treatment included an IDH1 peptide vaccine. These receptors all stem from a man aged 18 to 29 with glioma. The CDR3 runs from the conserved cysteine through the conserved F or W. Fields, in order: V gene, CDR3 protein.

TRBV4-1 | CASSPSGQGINQPQHF
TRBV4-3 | CASSQDRRGGWEKLFF
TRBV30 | CAWRGGQGARGFNSPLHF
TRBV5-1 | CASSFIAGVGEQYF
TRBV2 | CASSAQGAASGQYF
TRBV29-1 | CSVASGSITDTQYF
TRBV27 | CASSLGLGGLEQYF
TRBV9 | CASSVYGRGGPGELFF
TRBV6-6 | CASSSGFGTEAFF
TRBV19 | CASTLGQFYGYTF